A selection of T cell receptor beta chains follows, all from one sample in a study of blood T cell repertoires in COVID-19. Profiled with immunoSEQ multiplex PCR; TCRdb holds only in-frame clones, not every one. The sample records 300,000 to 400,000 clones, 88% being singletons. Sequencing used PBMCs or T cells enriched from blood (not recorded which). The origin of the receptors is a woman aged 25 to 39 with acute COVID-19. Both conserved end residues are part of each CDR3. The D gene is left open where the match is weak. A clone size is listed for some rows: how often the clone was seen (once, few, many), or a class if it is expanded.

clone size	CDR3 length	V gene	J gene	D gene	CDR3 protein	CDR3 DNA
NA	16	TRBV7-2	TRBJ2-2	TRBD2	CASSQTSGANTGELFF	TGTGCCAGCAGCCAAACTAGCGGGGCGAACACCGGGGAGCTGTTTTTT
NA	18	TRBV28	TRBJ1-4	TRBD1	CASSLYGRGRGANEKLFF	TGTGCCAGCAGTTTATACGGCAGGGGGCGCGGAGCGAATGAAAAACTGTTTTTT
NA	13	TRBV5-1	TRBJ1-5	NA	CASSLDLGQPQHF	TGCGCCAGCAGCTTGGACCTAGGTCAGCCCCAGCATTTT
NA	18	TRBV18	TRBJ1-1	NA	CASSRTALGVTVNTEAFF	TGTGCCAGCTCGCGCACAGCTCTTGGTGTAACGGTTAACACTGAAGCTTTCTTT
NA	17	TRBV5-6	TRBJ2-3	TRBD2	CASSLLAAGGHTDTQYF	TGTGCCAGCAGCTTGCTCGCGGCGGGGGGCCACACAGATACGCAGTATTTT
once	13	TRBV19	TRBJ1-2	NA	CASSPDSAGGYTF	TGTGCCAGTAGTCCCGACAGTGCTGGTGGCTACACCTTC
once	14	TRBV6-5	TRBJ2-3	TRBD1	CASKDRDSTDTQYF	TGTGCCAGCAAAGACAGGGACAGCACAGATACGCAGTATTTT
few	20	TRBV27	TRBJ1-5	NA	CASLGIGVTHPASVCQPQHF	TGTGCCAGCCTTGGGATAGGGGTGACTCATCCAGCCTCCGTATGTCAGCCCCAGCATTTT
NA	15	TRBV14	TRBJ2-3	TRBD2	CASSPRIAGTDTQYF	TGTGCCAGCAGCCCCCGGATAGCGGGGACAGATACGCAGTATTTT
NA	13	TRBV5-4	TRBJ2-1	NA	CASSLSLAGEQFF	TGTGCCAGCAGCTTGTCGCTAGCCGGAGAGCAGTTCTTC
NA	15	TRBV28	TRBJ2-1	TRBD1	CASHDPDRSYNEQFF	TGTGCCAGCCACGACCCGGACAGGAGTTACAATGAGCAGTTCTTC
once	14	TRBV19	TRBJ1-3	NA	CASRPGASGNTIYF	TGTGCCAGTAGACCGGGAGCCTCTGGAAACACCATATATTTT